These 20 T cell receptor beta chains share one sample of origin, sequenced in a study of T cells in Graves' hyperthyroidism and ophthalmopathy. There were TCR beta CDR3 regions amplified from RNA transcripts. The TCR CDR3 was amplified in a first-round RT-PCR using the HTBI primer set. MiXCR, applied by TCRdb to the multiplex PCR reads, yields one record per CDR3 protein. The sample holds hundreds of thousands of distinct CDR3 sequences; roughly 15% are singletons and the top ten take 3% to 4.5%. The sequenced material came from blood. The receptors stem from a woman younger than 45 with Graves' hyperthyroidism.

The chain is built from TRBV20-1 and TRBJ2-3; D not certain. This CDR3 region has 16 residues. Trimming cost V 0 bases and J 1 base, with 14 bases left between them. Per the germline V gene, CDR1 is DFQATT and CDR2 is SNEGSKA (reference sequence). The CDR3 spells CSARDLGLQGTDTQYF. The CDR3 coding sequence is TGCAGTGCTAGAGATCTGGGCCTCCAGGGCACAGATACGCAGTATTTT.

The chain employs TRBV5-1 and TRBJ2-7; perhaps TRBD2 as D (6 bases). Trimming shortened V by 2 bases and J by 5 bases, and 17 bases separated the two germline ends. This CDR3 region has 15 residues. CDR1 is SGHRS and CDR2 is YFSETQ in the germline V gene. CDR3 sequence reads: CASSFQSTGEDEQYF. Here the CDR3 DNA reads TGCGCCAGCAGCTTTCAATCCACCGGGGAGGACGAGCAGTACTTC.

This clonotype was detected ten times or more. The chain employs TRBV28 and TRBJ2-3, with D unresolved. The germline V and J ends were trimmed by 4 bases and 4 bases, with 9 bases remaining between them. Per germline, CDR1 MDHEN and CDR2 SYDVKM. This CDR3 spans 13 amino acids. Written as DNA, the CDR3 is TGTGCCAGCAGTTCCAATGAGGCAGATACGCAGTATTTT. Amino acid sequence: CASSSNEADTQYF.

V and J are TRBV11-3 and TRBJ2-1; 10 bases match TRBD2. The V gene end was trimmed by 1 base and the J gene end by 7 bases; junction bases not matched to a gene: 4. Germline CDR1 reads SGHNT; CDR2 reads YENEEA. The CDR3 runs 15 residues. DNA of the CDR3: TGTGCCAGCAGCTTAGCTAGCGGGAGAGTTAATGAGCAGTTCTTC. Its translation is CASSLASGRVNEQFF. Full variable domain (missing parts from reference TRBV11-3 and TRBJ2-1): EAGVVQSPRYKIIEKKQPVAFWCNPISGHNTLYWYLQNLGQGPELLIRYENEEAVDDSQLPKDRFSAERLKGVDSTLKIQPAELGDSAVYLCASSLASGRVNEQFFGPGTRLTVL.

This clonotype was counted at least ten times. The V and J genes are TRBV28 and TRBJ1-1; D is ambiguous. The germline V and J ends were trimmed by 11 bases and 4 bases, with 8 bases remaining between them. Germline V gene lookup returns CDR1 MDHEN and CDR2 SYDVKM. CDR3 length: 10 amino acids. The CDR3 region is CARHGTEAFF. DNA for the CDR3: TGTGCCCGACACGGCACTGAAGCTTTCTTT. The full variable domain, its missing parts supplied by reference TRBV28 and TRBJ1-1, is DVKVTQSSRYLVKRTGEKVFLECVQDMDHENMFWYRQDPGLGLRLIYFSYDVKMKEKGDIPEGYSVSREKKERFSLILESASTNQTSMYLCARHGTEAFFGQGTRLTVV.

There are a few counts of this clonotype. This chain joins TRBV7-8 and TRBJ2-4; either TRBD1 or TRBD2 may fit D (5 bases each). The length of the CDR3 is 14 residues. Trimming stripped 5 bases from V and 6 bases from J, with 14 bases between. CDR1 and CDR2 from the germline V gene are SGHVS and FQNEAQ. The chain's CDR3 is CASSRGRSGNIQYF. DNA of the CDR3: TGTGCCAGCAGCCGGGGCAGGTCGGGAAACATTCAGTACTTC. Full variable domain (missing parts from reference TRBV7-8 and TRBJ2-4): GAGVSQSPRYKVAKRGQDVALRCDPISGHVSLFWYQQALGQGPEFLTYFQNEAQLDKSGLPSDRFFAERPEGSVSTLKIQRTQQEDSAVYLCASSRGRSGNIQYFGAGTRLSVL.

This clonotype was counted many times. The V gene is TRBV28, the J gene TRBJ1-6, with D possibly matching TRBD1 (6 bases). The CDR3 runs to 13 residues. Trimming stripped 4 bases from V and 10 bases from J, with 11 bases between. Per germline, CDR1 MDHEN and CDR2 SYDVKM. The CDR3 is CASSSVQGSPLHF. CDR3 nucleotides: TGTGCCAGCAGTTCGGTACAGGGCTCACCCCTCCACTTT.

The V gene is TRBV10-3, the J gene TRBJ2-7; D gene uncertain. Trimming took off 0 bases at V and 1 base at J, with 7 bases between the two ends. The CDR3 has 14 residues. The germline V gene encodes CDR1 ENHRY and CDR2 SYGVKD. DNA for the CDR3: TGTGCCATCAGTGAGTCCGATGGGTCCTACGAGCAGTACTTC. Its translation: CAISESDGSYEQYF.

This clonotype was counted many times. This sequence joins TRBV2 and TRBJ2-7; no clear D gene. The CDR3 length is 13 residues. Deletions cut 3 bases from V and 5 bases from J, with 11 bases between. Germline V CDR1 and CDR2: SNHLY, FYNNEI. The CDR3 nucleotides are TGTGCCAGCAGTGAGGTCCATATTAACGAGCAGTACTTC. This codes for CASSEVHINEQYF.

This rearrangement joins TRBV6-2 or TRBV6-3 to TRBJ2-6, with TRBD1 identical over 8 bases. With 6 bases clipped from V and 2 bases from J, the junction kept 9 bases outside the gene matches. Germline V lookup: CDR1 MNHEY, CDR2 SVGEGT. The CDR3 has 17 residues. CDR3 sequence: CASREGDRGPGANVLTF. The CDR3 region has the DNA TGTGCCAGCAGGGAGGGAGACAGGGGCCCTGGGGCCAACGTCCTGACTTTC.

This clonotype showed up many times. The CDR3 loop reads CASSATGRDTQYF. In DNA, the CDR3 is TGTGCCAGCAGTGCAACAGGGAGGGATACGCAGTATTTT. V and J are TRBV28 and TRBJ2-3; D might be TRBD1 or TRBD2, each matching 6 bases. The V gene lost 5 bases and the J gene lost 6 bases, with 12 bases spanning the gap. From germline, CDR1 is MDHEN and CDR2 SYDVKM. The CDR3 has 13 amino acids.

This clonotype was observed at least ten times. V is TRBV12-3 or TRBV12-4 and J is TRBJ1-2; D might be TRBD1 (5 bases). The V and J ends lost 2 bases and 6 bases respectively, with 19 bases between them. The CDR3 consists of 16 residues. The CDR3 nucleotides are TGTGCCAGCAGTTTACGTCCTTACGACAGAGCGGATGGCTACACCTTC. It codes for CASSLRPYDRADGYTF.

The gene calls are TRBV28 and TRBJ1-2; D unresolved. V was cut by 5 bases and J by 5 bases, with 18 bases left in between. The CDR3 covers 15 residues. CDR1 is MDHEN, CDR2 SYDVKM, per germline. CDR3 residues: CASSPREPDLYGYTF. The DNA of the CDR3 is TGTGCCAGCAGTCCCCGGGAGCCCGACCTATATGGCTACACCTTC.

This clonotype appeared many times. This chain uses TRBV7-2 with TRBJ2-1, with a tentative D call TRBD1 (6 bases). The CDR3 covers 15 residues. Germline CDR1 SGHTA, CDR2 FQGNSA. Trimming shortened V by 4 bases and J by 5 bases, and 15 bases separated the two germline ends. CDR3 DNA: TGTGCCAGCAGCTGGGGGACAACAATCAACAATGAGCAGTTCTTC. This encodes CASSWGTTINNEQFF.

J is TRBJ2-7 and V is TRBV28, with TRBD2 matching 7 bases. The CDR3 has 15 amino acids. V trimming: 5 bases; J trimming: 3 bases; junction bases outside the gene matches: 10. Germline V gene lookup returns CDR1 MDHEN and CDR2 SYDVKM. CDR3 DNA sequence: TGTGCCAGCAGTCCTCACGCGGGAGTAGGCTACGAGCAGTACTTC. Translating gives CASSPHAGVGYEQYF.

This clonotype was counted many times. The chain has TRBV2 and TRBJ2-1; possible D gene TRBD2, 5 bases. The CDR3 is 14 residues long. Per germline, CDR1 SNHLY and CDR2 FYNNEI. Trimming removed 6 bases at V and 3 bases at J, with 12 bases between. The CDR3 region has the DNA TGTGCCAGCAGAGCCGACTACAACTACAATGAGCAGTTCTTC. Amino acids: CASRADYNYNEQFF.

The chain carries TRBV11-2 and TRBJ2-3, with 9 bases that match TRBD2. From germline, CDR1 is SGHAT and CDR2 FQNNGV. The CDR3 is 16 amino acids. Unmatched junction bases numbered 7, after V lost 2 bases and J lost 4 bases. CDR3 sequence reads: CASSLSLAGSADTQYF. CDR3 sequence (DNA): TGTGCCAGCAGCTTATCGCTAGCGGGATCGGCAGATACGCAGTATTTT.

This clonotype has at least ten counts. V usage is TRBV28 and J usage is TRBJ2-5; D is unclear. This CDR3 region has 12 residues. With 4 bases removed from V and 5 bases from J, the gap between germline ends came to 8 bases. CDR1 MDHEN and CDR2 SYDVKM come from the germline V gene. This chain's CDR3 is CASSSAVETQYF. DNA of the CDR3: TGTGCCAGCAGTTCGGCAGTGGAGACCCAGTACTTC.

Concerning this clonotype: Without the conserved terminal phenylalanine or tryptophan, this CDR3 likely stems from a read error. CDR3 sequence (DNA): TGTGCCAGCAGCTTGGGGATCGGTGAGCAGTTCCTC. It translates to CASSLGIGEQFL. The chain joins TRBV7-9 to TRBJ2-1, with D uncertain. CDR1 and CDR2 from the germline V gene are SEHNR and FQNEAQ (reference sequence). The V end lost 3 bases, the J end lost 9 bases, and 9 bases lay between the germline ends. The CDR3 spans 12 residues.

This clonotype was recorded a few times. The chain couples TRBV20-1 to TRBJ2-2, with 8 nucleotides matching TRBD1. This CDR3 is 15 amino acids long. Unmatched junction bases numbered 5, after V lost 2 bases and J lost 3 bases. Per germline, CDR1 DFQATT and CDR2 SNEGSKA (reference sequence). The CDR3 DNA reads TGCAGTGCTAGACCACAGGGGGACGACACCGGGGAGCTGTTTTTT. Protein: CSARPQGDDTGELFF.